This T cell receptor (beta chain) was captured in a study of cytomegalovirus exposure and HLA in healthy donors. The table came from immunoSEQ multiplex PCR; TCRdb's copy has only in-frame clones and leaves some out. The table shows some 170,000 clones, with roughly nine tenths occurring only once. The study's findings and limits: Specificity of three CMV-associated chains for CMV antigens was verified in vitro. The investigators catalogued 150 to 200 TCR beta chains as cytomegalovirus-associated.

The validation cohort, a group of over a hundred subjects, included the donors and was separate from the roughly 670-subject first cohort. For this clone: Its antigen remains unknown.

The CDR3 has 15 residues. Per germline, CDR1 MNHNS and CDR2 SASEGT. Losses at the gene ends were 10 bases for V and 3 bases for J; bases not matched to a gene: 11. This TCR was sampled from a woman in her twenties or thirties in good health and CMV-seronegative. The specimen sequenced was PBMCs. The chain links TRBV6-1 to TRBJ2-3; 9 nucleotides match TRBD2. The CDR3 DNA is TGTGCCACCTTACTTAGCGGGGGAGAGACAGATACGCAGTATTTT. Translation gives CATLLSGGETDTQYF.